The T cell receptor (beta chain) under discussion was sequenced for a study of radiation and T cells in renal cell carcinoma. The treatment here: treatment-naive control, cytoreductive nephrectomy. Clones were sequenced by immunoSEQ multiplex PCR, and TCRdb holds only the in-frame ones, with some missing. The table records fewer than 15,000 clones, approximately 68% of them present only once. This CDR3 region has 15 residues. The V gene end was trimmed by 4 bases and the J gene end by 8 bases; junction bases not matched to a gene: 13. Germline V gene data show CDR1 as SEHNR and CDR2 as FQNEAQ (reference sequence).

The sample consisted of tumor tissue, taken from a patient whose treatment was nephrectomy without radiotherapy. This TCR came from a woman older than 75 with renal cell carcinoma. This chain connects TRBV7-9 to TRBJ1-2; TRBD1 agrees at 7 bases. The CDR3 DNA sequence: TGTGCCAGCAGCTGGGTGGCTACAGGGGATTGGGGCTACACCTTC. It yields the protein CASSWVATGDWGYTF.